The T cell receptor (beta chain) under discussion was sequenced for a study of regulatory T cells in long-lasting Graves disease. Study results and caveats: Persistent-disease Graves' patients showed less TCR diversity than new cases.

CDR3 regions were amplified by Arm-PCR using iRepertoire HTBI primers to build TCR beta libraries. TCRdb independently ran MiXCR on the multiplex PCR reads; one entry per CDR3 protein. The sample consists of about 300,000 distinct CDR3 sequences, 22% of them appearing once. Germline V CDR1 and CDR2: MNHNS, SASEGT. This CDR3 has 18 residues. The V gene lost 3 bases and the J gene lost 3 bases, with 24 bases spanning the gap. With regard to this clonotype: The target antigen is unknown.

Time point specified: persistent/refractory GD, antithyroid drugs over 5 years with positive TRAb. The authors made the TCR library using RNA they extracted from PBMCs. By American Thyroid Association guidelines, Graves' disease was diagnosed in the cohort. The sequences come from peripheral blood mononuclear cells (PBMCs), collected when the disease was refractory, from a patient treated with antithyroid drugs. This sequence joins TRBV6-1 and TRBJ2-7; D gene ambiguous. This sequence was found in a female donor with Graves disease. The CDR3: CASSDSIDLPCGNYEQYF. CDR3 bases: TGTGCCAGCAGTGACTCGATAGATCTCCCATGTGGCAACTACGAGCAGTACTTC.